This TCR beta chain was observed in a study of blood T cell repertoires in COVID-19. On the study more broadly: From the United States, Italy and Spain came samples of acute and convalescent COVID-19. T cells, B-cell-depleted T cells, or PBMCs provided the cDNA or gDNA that served as material.

Per the germline V gene, CDR1 is SGDLS and CDR2 is YYNGEE. The CDR3 extends over 15 amino acids. V was pared by 3 bases and J by 3 bases, with 4 bases of the junction left unmatched. Original methodology: It was from reference gene primer amplification that nucleated cell counts were estimated. This table comes from immunoSEQ multiplex PCR, and its TCRdb copy is limited to in-frame clones, with some not included. That table is the source of V, J and clone size, and D and trimming were worked out from the DNA. The sample holds about 170,000 clones, 80% to 90% seen once. The TCR comes from a woman aged 45 to 65 with acute or convalescent COVID-19. The genes are TRBV9 and TRBJ2-3; 10 nucleotides line up with TRBD1. Sequenced input: peripheral blood. The CDR3 region is CASSDGQGGTDTQYF. In DNA, the CDR3 is TGTGCCAGCAGCGACGGACAGGGGGGAACAGATACGCAGTATTTT.